The rows below give T cell receptor beta chains drawn from one sample of a study of T cell changes during pregnancy in multiple sclerosis. TCRdb's table, derived via immunoSEQ multiplex PCR, lists solely in-frame clones and lacks some. Here the sample spans 45,000 to 60,000 clones, about 88% being singletons. The sequenced sample was CD8+ T cells from peripheral blood mononuclear cells, obtained before pregnancy. These receptors all stem from a female donor with multiple sclerosis, enrolled in a pregnancy study. Both conserved end residues are part of each CDR3. A D gene is named only where the DNA matches it firmly. Size values are once, few and many counts, or a class for expanded clones, and some rows have none.

abundance	v_gene	j_gene	d_gene	CDR3aa	CDR3nt
NA	TRBV18	TRBJ2-7	NA	CASSPEGVPSYEQYF	TGTGCCAGCTCACCCGAGGGGGTCCCCTCCTACGAGCAGTACTTC
once	TRBV5-6	TRBJ2-3	NA	CASSRGSDTQYF	TGTGCCAGCAGCCGAGGATCCGATACGCAGTATTTT
NA	TRBV6-4	TRBJ1-6	TRBD1	CASREYWDSYNSPLHF	TGTGCCAGCAGGGAGTACTGGGACAGTTATAATTCACCCCTCCACTTT
NA	TRBV9	TRBJ2-3	NA	CASNGGRTDTQYF	TGTGCCAGCAACGGGGGGCGGACAGATACGCAGTATTTT
NA	TRBV21-1	TRBJ1-2	NA	CASSKKTIPRGKHNYGYTF	TGTGCCAGCAGCAAAAAAACAATCCCCAGGGGGAAACATAACTATGGCTACACCTTC
NA	TRBV9	TRBJ1-1	TRBD1	CASSEGQASRAFF	TGTGCCAGCAGCGAGGGACAGGCAAGTAGGGCTTTCTTT
NA	TRBV4-1	TRBJ1-6	TRBD1	CASSQGTGYNSPLHF	TGCGCCAGCAGCCAAGGGACAGGGTATAATTCACCCCTCCACTTT
NA	TRBV5-8	TRBJ2-7	TRBD1	CASSFDTGVIYEQYF	TGTGCCAGCAGCTTTGATACAGGGGTAATCTACGAGCAGTACTTC
NA	TRBV5-5	TRBJ1-4	NA	CASSLDLNEKLFF	TGTGCCAGCAGCTTGGATTTAAATGAAAAACTGTTTTTT
NA	TRBV11-2	TRBJ1-1	NA	CASSRGDVFYMNTEAFF	TGTGCCAGCAGCCGGGGTGACGTTTTTTATATGAACACTGAAGCTTTCTTT
medium-sized	TRBV4-3	TRBJ2-7	NA	CASSPPGVDEQYF	TGCGCCAGCAGCCCTCCAGGGGTCGACGAGCAGTACTTC
NA	TRBV7-9	TRBJ1-1	NA	CASSFTGIEAFF	TGTGCCAGCAGCTTCACAGGTATTGAAGCTTTCTTT
NA	TRBV15	TRBJ1-1	NA	CATSWAANTEAFF	TGTGCCACCAGCTGGGCAGCGAACACTGAAGCTTTCTTT